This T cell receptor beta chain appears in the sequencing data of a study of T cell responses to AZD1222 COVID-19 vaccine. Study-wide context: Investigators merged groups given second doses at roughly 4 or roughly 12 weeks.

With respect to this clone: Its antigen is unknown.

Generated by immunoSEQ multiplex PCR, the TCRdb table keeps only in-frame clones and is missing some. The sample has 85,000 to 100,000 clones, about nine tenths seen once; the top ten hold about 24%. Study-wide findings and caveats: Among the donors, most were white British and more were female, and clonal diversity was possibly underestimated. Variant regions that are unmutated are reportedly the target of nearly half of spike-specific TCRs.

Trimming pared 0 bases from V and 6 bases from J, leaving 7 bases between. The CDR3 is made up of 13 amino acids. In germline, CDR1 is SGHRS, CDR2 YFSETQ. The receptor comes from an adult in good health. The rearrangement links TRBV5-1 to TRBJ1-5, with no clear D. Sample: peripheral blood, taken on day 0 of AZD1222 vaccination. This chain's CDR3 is CASSLGGSQPQHF. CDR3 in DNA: TGCGCCAGCAGCTTGGGAGGATCTCAGCCCCAGCATTTT.